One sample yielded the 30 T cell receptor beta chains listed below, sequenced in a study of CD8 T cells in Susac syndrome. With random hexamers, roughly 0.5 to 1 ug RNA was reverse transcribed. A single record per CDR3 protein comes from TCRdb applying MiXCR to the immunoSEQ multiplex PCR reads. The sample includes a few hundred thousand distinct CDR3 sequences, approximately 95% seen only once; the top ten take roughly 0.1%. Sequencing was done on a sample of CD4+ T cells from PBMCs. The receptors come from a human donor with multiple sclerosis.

The CDR3 spells CASSFPRGETQYF. The CDR3 DNA follows: TGTGCCAGCAGCTTCCCGAGAGGGGAGACCCAGTACTTC. The chain recombines TRBV7-9 with TRBJ2-5; possibly TRBD2 for D (5 bases). There are 13 residues in the CDR3. CDR1 is SEHNR and CDR2 is FQNEAQ in the germline V gene (reference sequence). V dropped 3 bases and J dropped 5 bases, with 10 bases sitting between them.

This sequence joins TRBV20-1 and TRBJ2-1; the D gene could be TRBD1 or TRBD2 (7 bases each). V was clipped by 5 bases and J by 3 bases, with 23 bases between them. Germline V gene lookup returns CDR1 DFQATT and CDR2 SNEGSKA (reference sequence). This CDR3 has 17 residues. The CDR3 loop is CSASTLSQRDSYNEQFF. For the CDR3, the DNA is TGCAGTGCTTCCACGCTAAGCCAGCGGGACAGCTACAATGAGCAGTTCTTC.

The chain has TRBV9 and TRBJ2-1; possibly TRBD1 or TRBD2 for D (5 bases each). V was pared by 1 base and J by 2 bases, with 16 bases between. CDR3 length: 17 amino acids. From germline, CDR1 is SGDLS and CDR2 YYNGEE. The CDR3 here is CASSVSGDPITYNEQFF. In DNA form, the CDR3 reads TGTGCCAGCAGCGTATCTGGGGACCCGATTACCTACAATGAGCAGTTCTTC.

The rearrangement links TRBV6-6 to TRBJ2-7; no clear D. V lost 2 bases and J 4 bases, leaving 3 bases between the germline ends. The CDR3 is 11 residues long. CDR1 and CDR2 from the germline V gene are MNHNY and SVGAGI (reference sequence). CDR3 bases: TGTGCCAGCAGTTACGCATACGAGCAGTACTTC. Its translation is CASSYAYEQYF.

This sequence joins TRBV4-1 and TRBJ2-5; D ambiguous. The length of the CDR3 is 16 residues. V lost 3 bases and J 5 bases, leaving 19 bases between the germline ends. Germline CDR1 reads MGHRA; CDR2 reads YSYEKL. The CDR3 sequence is CASSHVRASMGETQYF. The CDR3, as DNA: TGCGCCAGCAGCCACGTACGGGCCTCGATGGGGGAGACCCAGTACTTC.

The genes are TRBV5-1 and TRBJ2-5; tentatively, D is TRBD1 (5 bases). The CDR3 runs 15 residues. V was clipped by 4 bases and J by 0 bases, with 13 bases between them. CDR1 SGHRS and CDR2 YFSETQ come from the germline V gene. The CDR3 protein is CASSDLQGYQETQYF. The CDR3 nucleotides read TGCGCCAGCAGCGACCTGCAGGGCTACCAAGAGACCCAGTACTTC.

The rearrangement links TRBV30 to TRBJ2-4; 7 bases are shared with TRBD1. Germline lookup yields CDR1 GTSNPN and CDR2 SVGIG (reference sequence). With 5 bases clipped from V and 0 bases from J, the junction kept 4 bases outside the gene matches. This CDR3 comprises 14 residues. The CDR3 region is CAWGNRGAKNIQYF. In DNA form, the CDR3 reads TGTGCCTGGGGAAACAGGGGAGCCAAAAACATTCAGTACTTC.

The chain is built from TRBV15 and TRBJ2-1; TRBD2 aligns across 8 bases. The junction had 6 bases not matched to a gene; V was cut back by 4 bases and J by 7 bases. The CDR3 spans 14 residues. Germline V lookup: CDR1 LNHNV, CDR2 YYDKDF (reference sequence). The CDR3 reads CATSTAGVVNEQFF. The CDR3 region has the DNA TGTGCCACCAGCACAGCGGGAGTAGTGAATGAGCAGTTCTTC. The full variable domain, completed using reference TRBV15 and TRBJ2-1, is DAMVIQNPRYQVTQFGKPVTLSCSQTLNHNVMYWYQQKSSQAPKLLFHYYDKDFNNEADTPDNFQSRRPNTSFCFLDIRSPGLGDTAMYLCATSTAGVVNEQFFGPGTRLTVL.

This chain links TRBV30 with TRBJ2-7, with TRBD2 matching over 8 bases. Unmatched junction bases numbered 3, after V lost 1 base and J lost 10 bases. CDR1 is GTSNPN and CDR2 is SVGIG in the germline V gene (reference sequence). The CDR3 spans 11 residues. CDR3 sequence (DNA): TGTGCCTGGAGTGAAGGACTAGCACAGTACTTC. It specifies CAWSEGLAQYF.

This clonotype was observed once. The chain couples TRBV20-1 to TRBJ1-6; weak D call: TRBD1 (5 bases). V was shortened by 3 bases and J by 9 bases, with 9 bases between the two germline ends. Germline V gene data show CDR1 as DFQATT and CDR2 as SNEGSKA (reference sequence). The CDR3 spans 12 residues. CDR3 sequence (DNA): TGCAGTGCTAGCCAGGGAAGTTCACCCCTCCACTTT. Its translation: CSASQGSSPLHF.

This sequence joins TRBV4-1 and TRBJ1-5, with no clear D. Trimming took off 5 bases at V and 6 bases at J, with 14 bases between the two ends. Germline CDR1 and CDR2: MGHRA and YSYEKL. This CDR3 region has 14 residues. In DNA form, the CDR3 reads TGCGCCAGCAGCTCGAGGGAGCGCGGTCAGCCCCAGCATTTT. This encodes CASSSRERGQPQHF.

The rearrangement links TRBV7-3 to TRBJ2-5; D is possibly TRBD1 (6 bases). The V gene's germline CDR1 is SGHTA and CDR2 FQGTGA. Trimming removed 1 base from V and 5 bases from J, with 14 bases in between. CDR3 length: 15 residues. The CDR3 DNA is TGTGCCAGCAGCTTAAGGTCAGGGGCGCGGGAGACCCAGTACTTC. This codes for CASSLRSGARETQYF.

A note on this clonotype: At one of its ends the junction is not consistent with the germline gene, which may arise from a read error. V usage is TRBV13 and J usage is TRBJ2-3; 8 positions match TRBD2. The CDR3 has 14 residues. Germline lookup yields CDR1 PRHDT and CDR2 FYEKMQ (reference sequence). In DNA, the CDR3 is TGTGCCAGCAGCTACCTGGCGGGGGGACCCGGAGCGCATTTT. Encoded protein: CASSYLAGGPGAHF.

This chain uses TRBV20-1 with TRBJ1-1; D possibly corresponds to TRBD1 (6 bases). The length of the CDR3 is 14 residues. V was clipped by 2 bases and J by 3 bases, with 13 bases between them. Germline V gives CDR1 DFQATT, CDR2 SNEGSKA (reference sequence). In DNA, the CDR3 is TGCAGTGCTAGAATGACAGGAGGCCACACTGAAGCTTTCTTT. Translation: CSARMTGGHTEAFF.

This chain's CDR3 is CASRKGEPNEQFF. The CDR3 nucleotides read TGTGCCAGCAGGAAGGGGGAACCCAATGAGCAGTTCTTC. The V call is TRBV2, the J call TRBJ2-1; D perhaps matches TRBD1 (6 bases). V lost 6 bases and J lost 6, with 12 bases in between. This CDR3 has 13 residues. Germline-derived CDR1 and CDR2 are SNHLY and FYNNEI. Variable domain in full (rest from reference TRBV2 and TRBJ2-1): EPEVTQTPSHQVTQMGQEVILRCVPISNHLYFYWYRQILGQKVEFLVSFYNNEISEKSEIFDDQFSVERPDGSNFTLKIRSTKLEDSAMYFCASRKGEPNEQFFGPGTRLTVL.

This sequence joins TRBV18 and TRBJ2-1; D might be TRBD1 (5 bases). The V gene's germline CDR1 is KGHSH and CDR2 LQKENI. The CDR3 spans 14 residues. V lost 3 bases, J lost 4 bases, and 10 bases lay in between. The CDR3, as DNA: TGTGCCAGCTCACCGGGCAGACAGTACAATGAGCAGTTCTTC. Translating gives CASSPGRQYNEQFF.

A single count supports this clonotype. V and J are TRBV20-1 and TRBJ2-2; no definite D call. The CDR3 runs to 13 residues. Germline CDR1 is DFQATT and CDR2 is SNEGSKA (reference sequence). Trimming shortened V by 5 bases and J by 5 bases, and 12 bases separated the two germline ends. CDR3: CSAPVPQTGELFF. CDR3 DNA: TGCAGTGCTCCAGTTCCACAAACCGGGGAGCTGTTTTTT.

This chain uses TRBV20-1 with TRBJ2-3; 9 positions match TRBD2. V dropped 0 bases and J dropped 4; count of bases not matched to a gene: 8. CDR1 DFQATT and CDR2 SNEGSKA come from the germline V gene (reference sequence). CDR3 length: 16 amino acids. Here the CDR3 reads CSARDLLAGTADTQYF. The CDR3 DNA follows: TGCAGTGCTAGAGATCTTCTAGCGGGAACCGCAGATACGCAGTATTTT.

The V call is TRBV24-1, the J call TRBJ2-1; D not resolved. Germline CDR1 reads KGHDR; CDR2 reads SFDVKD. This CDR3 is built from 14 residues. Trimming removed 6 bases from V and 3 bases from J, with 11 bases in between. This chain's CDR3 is CATSSNSDYNEQFF. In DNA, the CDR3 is TGTGCCACCAGTTCCAATTCTGACTACAATGAGCAGTTCTTC.

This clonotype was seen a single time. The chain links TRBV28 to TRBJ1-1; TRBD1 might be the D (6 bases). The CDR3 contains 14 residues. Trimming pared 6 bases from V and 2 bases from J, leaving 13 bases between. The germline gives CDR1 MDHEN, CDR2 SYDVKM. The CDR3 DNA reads TGTGCCAGCAGCCCCGCAGGGGATAACACTGAAGCTTTCTTT. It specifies CASSPAGDNTEAFF. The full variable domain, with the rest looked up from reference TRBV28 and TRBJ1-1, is DVKVTQSSRYLVKRTGEKVFLECVQDMDHENMFWYRQDPGLGLRLIYFSYDVKMKEKGDIPEGYSVSREKKERFSLILESASTNQTSMYLCASSPAGDNTEAFFGQGTRLTVV.

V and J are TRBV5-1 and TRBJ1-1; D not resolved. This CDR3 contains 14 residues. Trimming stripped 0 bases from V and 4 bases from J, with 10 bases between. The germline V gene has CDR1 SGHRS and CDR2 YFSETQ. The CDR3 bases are TGCGCCAGCAGCTTGGGTCATGACGTCACTGAAGCTTTCTTT. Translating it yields CASSLGHDVTEAFF.

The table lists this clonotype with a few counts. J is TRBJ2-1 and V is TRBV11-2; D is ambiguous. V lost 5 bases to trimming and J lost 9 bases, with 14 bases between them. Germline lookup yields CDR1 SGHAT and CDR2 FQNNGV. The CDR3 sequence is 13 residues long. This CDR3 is CASSPLISGEQFF. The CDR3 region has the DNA TGTGCCAGCAGCCCATTAATATCTGGTGAGCAGTTCTTC.

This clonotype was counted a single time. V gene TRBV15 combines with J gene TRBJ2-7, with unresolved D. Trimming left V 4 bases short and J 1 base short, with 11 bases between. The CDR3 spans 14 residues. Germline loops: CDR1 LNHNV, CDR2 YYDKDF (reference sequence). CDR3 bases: TGTGCCACCAGCAAAGGTCTAGGATCCTACGAGCAGTACTTC. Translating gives CATSKGLGSYEQYF.

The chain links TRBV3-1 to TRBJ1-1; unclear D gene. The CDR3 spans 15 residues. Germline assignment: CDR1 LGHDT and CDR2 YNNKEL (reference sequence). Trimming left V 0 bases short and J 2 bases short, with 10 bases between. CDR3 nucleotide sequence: TGTGCCAGCAGCCAAGAGAATCGCCGAAACACTGAAGCTTTCTTT. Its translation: CASSQENRRNTEAFF.

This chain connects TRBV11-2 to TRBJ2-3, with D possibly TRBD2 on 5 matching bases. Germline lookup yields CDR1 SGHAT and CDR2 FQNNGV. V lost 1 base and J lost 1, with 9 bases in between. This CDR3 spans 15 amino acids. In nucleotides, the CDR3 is TGTGCCAGCAGCTTAGGTAGCGCCCGCACAGATACGCAGTATTTT. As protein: CASSLGSARTDTQYF.

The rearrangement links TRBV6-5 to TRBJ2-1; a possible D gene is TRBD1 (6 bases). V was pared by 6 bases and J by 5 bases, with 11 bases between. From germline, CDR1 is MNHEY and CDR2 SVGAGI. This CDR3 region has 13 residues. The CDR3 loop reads CASSLHRDNEQFF. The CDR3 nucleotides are TGTGCCAGCAGCCTGCACAGGGACAATGAGCAGTTCTTC.

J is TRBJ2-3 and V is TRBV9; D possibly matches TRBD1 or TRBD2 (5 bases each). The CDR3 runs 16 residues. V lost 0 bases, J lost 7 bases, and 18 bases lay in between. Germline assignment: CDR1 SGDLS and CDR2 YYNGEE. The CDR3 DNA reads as TGTGCCAGCAGCGTAGTTCCCGGGACCCAACAAAATACGCAGTATTTT. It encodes CASSVVPGTQQNTQYF.

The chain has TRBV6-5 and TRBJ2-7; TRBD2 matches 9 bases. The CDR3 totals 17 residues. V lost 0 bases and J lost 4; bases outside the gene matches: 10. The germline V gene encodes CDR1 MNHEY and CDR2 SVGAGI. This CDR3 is CASSYSSASGDYYEQYF. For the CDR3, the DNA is TGTGCCAGCAGTTACTCTTCCGCTAGCGGGGATTATTACGAGCAGTACTTC.

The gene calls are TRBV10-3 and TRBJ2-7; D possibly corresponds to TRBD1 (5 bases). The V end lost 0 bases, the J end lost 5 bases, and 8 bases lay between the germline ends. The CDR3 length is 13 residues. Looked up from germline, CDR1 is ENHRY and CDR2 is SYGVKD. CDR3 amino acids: CAISESRQNEQYF. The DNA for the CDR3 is TGTGCCATCAGTGAGTCGAGACAGAACGAGCAGTACTTC.

In nucleotides, the CDR3 is TGTGCCAGCAGTCCCTCAGGGTTTGAGCAGTTCTTC. Its protein product is CASSPSGFEQFF. The genes are TRBV28 and TRBJ2-1; TRBD1 is a possible D gene (5 bases). Germline V gene data show CDR1 as MDHEN and CDR2 as SYDVKM. The V and J ends lost 5 bases and 9 bases respectively, with 11 bases between them. This CDR3 has 12 residues.